Included here is one T cell receptor beta chain sequence, with context. The junction and the germline gene differ at one end; a read error may be behind it. The germline CDR1 and CDR2 sequences are LNHDA and SQIVND (reference sequence). This CDR3 is built from 13 residues. It was during active infection that Seattle patients were enrolled and then longitudinally followed. This sample is drawn from a study of blood T cell repertoires in COVID-19. Method: immunoSEQ multiplex PCR; TCRdb's copy keeps in-frame clones and lacks some. The sample carries roughly 150,000 clones, 70% to 90% recorded once. The V gene is TRBV19, the J gene TRBJ1-4; the match to TRBD1 covers 8 bases. Material: peripheral blood. The TCR originated in a woman aged 80 or over with COVID-19, enrolled during active disease. For the CDR3, the DNA is TGTGCCAGCTCAGGGGCCGGACAGGGCCCGGGGTCTTTT. Translated: CASSGAGQGPGSF.